Below, 23 T cell receptor beta chains from the same sample are listed, as sequenced in a study of cytomegalovirus exposure and HLA in healthy donors. Amplification used 60 Vbeta primers and 13 Jbeta primers. Data came from immunoSEQ multiplex PCR; TCRdb stores just in-frame clones and leaves some out. Of around 180,000 clones listed, approximately 80% are singletons. Sequenced material: PBMCs. These receptors originate from a boy aged 2 to 10 in good health and CMV-seronegative.

The chain carries TRBV27 and TRBJ1-1, with 9 positions matching TRBD1. Trimming at V came to 6 bases and at J to 5 bases, leaving 4 bases not matched to a gene. The CDR3 has 13 amino acids. Per germline, CDR1 MNHEY and CDR2 SMNVEV (reference sequence). The CDR3 coding sequence is TGTGCCAGCAGCCCCGGGACAGGGACTGAAGCTTTCTTT. Translation: CASSPGTGTEAFF.

The chain uses TRBV30 and TRBJ2-3; a possible D gene is TRBD2 (6 bases). Germline V gene data show CDR1 as GTSNPN and CDR2 as SVGIG (reference sequence). The CDR3 is made up of 15 amino acids. Trimming removed 0 bases at V and 1 base at J, with 11 bases between. Here the CDR3 reads CAWSVGSGGTDTQYF. The CDR3 nucleotides read TGTGCCTGGAGTGTAGGTAGCGGAGGCACAGATACGCAGTATTTT.

The chain couples TRBV6-1 to TRBJ2-4, with D perhaps matching TRBD1 (6 bases). The CDR3 consists of 17 residues. The germline gives CDR1 MNHNS, CDR2 SASEGT. The V gene lost 2 bases and the J gene lost 3 bases, with 17 bases spanning the gap. The DNA for the CDR3 is TGTGCCAGCAGTGAAACCCCGGAGACAGGAGTCAAAAACATTCAGTACTTC. Protein: CASSETPETGVKNIQYF.

The V gene is TRBV27, the J gene TRBJ2-1; D is perhaps TRBD1 (5 bases). From germline, CDR1 is MNHEY and CDR2 SMNVEV (reference sequence). Trimming took off 5 bases at V and 3 bases at J, with 11 bases between the two ends. The CDR3 spans 14 residues. CDR3 DNA: TGTGCCAGCAGTCCAAGGGGTTTCTACAATGAGCAGTTCTTC. The encoded protein is CASSPRGFYNEQFF.

This clone was counted between two and nine times. V and J are TRBV2 and TRBJ2-7, with D possibly being TRBD1 (6 bases). The CDR3 is made up of 14 amino acids. V was clipped by 4 bases and J by 1 base, with 11 bases between them. Germline CDR1 SNHLY, CDR2 FYNNEI. CDR3 DNA sequence: TGTGCCAGCAGTGCGGTGGGGGCATCCTACGAGCAGTACGTC. It yields the protein CASSAVGASYEQYV.

This clone came up a few times. The CDR3 here is CASTQANIQYF. The CDR3 bases are TGTGCCAGCACCCAGGCCAACATTCAGTACTTC. J is TRBJ2-4 and V is TRBV6-5; D not certain. CDR3 length: 11 residues. V lost 7 bases to trimming and J lost 7 bases, with 8 bases between them. CDR1 is MNHEY, CDR2 SVGAGI, per germline.

Comment on this clone: Compared with germline, one end of the junction differs, possibly owing to a read error. The chain has TRBV7-9 and TRBJ1-4; TRBD1 is a possible D gene (6 bases). The CDR3 loop spans 12 amino acids. CDR1 is SEHNR and CDR2 is FQNEAQ in the germline V gene (reference sequence). Here the CDR3 DNA reads TGTTCCAGCAGCCCAGACAGGGAAAAACTGTTTTTT. Translated, it gives CSSSPDREKLFF.

This clone was seen once. The chain employs TRBV14 and TRBJ1-1; TRBD1 might be the D (6 bases). From germline, CDR1 is SGHDN and CDR2 FVKESK. The CDR3 is 16 amino acids. V was cut by 4 bases and J by 1 base, with 16 bases left in between. The CDR3 loop is CASSRRQGWGNTEAFF. The CDR3 region has the DNA TGTGCCAGCAGCCGCAGGCAGGGGTGGGGGAACACTGAAGCTTTCTTT. Combining the CDR3 with reference TRBV14 and TRBJ1-1 gives the whole variable domain EAGVTQFPSHSVIEKGQTVTLRCDPISGHDNLYWYRRVMGKEIKFLLHFVKESKQDESGMPNNRFLAERTGGTYSTLKVQPAELEDSGVYFCASSRRQGWGNTEAFFGQGTRLTVV.

The chain combines TRBV7-2 with TRBJ2-3; perhaps TRBD2 as D (6 bases). Germline V lookup: CDR1 SGHTA, CDR2 FQGNSA. This CDR3 has 13 amino acids. Between the trimmed V and J ends, which lost 4 bases and 5 bases, there was a span of 10 bases. The DNA of the CDR3 is TGTGCCAGCAGCTACGGGAGATTAGATACGCAGTATTTT. Protein sequence: CASSYGRLDTQYF.

V usage is TRBV5-1 and J usage is TRBJ1-1, with a weak D call TRBD1 (5 bases). Germline CDR1 is SGHRS and CDR2 is YFSETQ. This CDR3 is built from 13 residues. V shed 5 bases and J shed 5 bases, with 13 bases lying between them. CDR3 in amino acids: CASRGSGDTEAFF. The CDR3 DNA reads as TGCGCCAGCAGAGGATCGGGGGATACTGAAGCTTTCTTT.

The chain employs TRBV19 and TRBJ1-5; maybe TRBD1 (5 bases). Germline CDR1 LNHDA, CDR2 SQIVND (reference sequence). The CDR3 contains 17 residues. V lost 3 bases and J 1 base, leaving 16 bases between the germline ends. CDR3 DNA: TGTGCCAGTAGTATCGGGCTGCAGGGTGTCAGCAATCAGCCCCAGCATTTT. Amino acids: CASSIGLQGVSNQPQHF.

The chain uses TRBV18 and TRBJ1-2, with 7 bases fitting TRBD1. With V trimmed by 4 bases and J by 6 bases, 17 bases remained unmatched. The CDR3 consists of 17 residues. CDR1 KGHSH and CDR2 LQKENI come from the germline V gene. CDR3 protein: CASSRNITGAITNGYTF. In DNA form, the CDR3 reads TGTGCCAGCTCACGGAATATCACAGGGGCAATAACTAATGGCTACACCTTC.

Written as DNA, the CDR3 is TGCGCCAGCAGCTTGGCCCTAGGGGGAGGGACCTCCTACGAGCAGTACTTC. This sequence encodes CASSLALGGGTSYEQYF. The chain uses TRBV5-1 and TRBJ2-7; weak D call: TRBD2 (7 bases). Trimming removed 0 bases from V and 0 bases from J, with 16 bases in between. The CDR3 runs 17 residues. Germline V gene lookup returns CDR1 SGHRS and CDR2 YFSETQ.

The V gene is TRBV2, the J gene TRBJ1-5, with 9 bases aligning to TRBD1. Germline-derived CDR1 and CDR2 are SNHLY and FYNNEI. V shed 1 base, J shed 3 bases, and the junction held 4 bases outside the gene matches. The CDR3 is 16 residues long. CDR3 loop: CASSEVTGGNNQPQHF. CDR3 in DNA: TGTGCCAGCAGTGAAGTGACAGGGGGGAACAATCAGCCCCAGCATTTT.

The rearrangement links TRBV6-5 to TRBJ2-2; the D gene is possibly TRBD1 (6 bases). The germline V gene has CDR1 MNHEY and CDR2 SVGAGI. There are 14 residues in the CDR3. Trimming took 9 bases from V and 2 from J, leaving 13 bases between them. The CDR3 nucleotides read TGTGCCAGTCAGGGGTGGGTAAACACCGGGGAGCTGTTTTTT. Translating gives CASQGWVNTGELFF.

V gene TRBV30 combines with J gene TRBJ2-3; 12 bases line up with TRBD2. The V gene's germline CDR1 is GTSNPN and CDR2 SVGIG (reference sequence). The CDR3 is made up of 17 amino acids. With V trimmed by 3 bases and J by 1 base, 8 bases remained unmatched. The CDR3 DNA reads as TGTGCCTGGAGCGGGGGAACTAGCGGGAGGCGCACAGATACGCAGTATTTT. Encoded protein: CAWSGGTSGRRTDTQYF.

This clone was recorded once. The rearrangement uses TRBV9 and TRBJ2-2, with 7 bases identical to TRBD1. The CDR3 has 15 amino acids. With 3 bases clipped from V and 3 bases from J, the junction kept 5 bases outside the gene matches. CDR1 SGDLS and CDR2 YYNGEE come from the germline V gene. The CDR3 coding sequence is TGTGCCAGCAGCGGAGGGGGCCGGGACACCGGGGAGCTGTTTTTT. It is translated as CASSGGGRDTGELFF.

The chain employs TRBV4-3 and TRBJ2-3; 7 bases align to TRBD2. This CDR3 is 15 amino acids long. Trimming cost V 5 bases and J 0 bases; bases outside gene matches: 5. Germline values: CDR1 LGHNA, CDR2 YSLEER. The CDR3 sequence: CASSERLASTDTQYF. The CDR3 region has the DNA TGCGCCAGCAGCGAGCGACTAGCTAGCACAGATACGCAGTATTTT.

The J gene is TRBJ2-1, the V gene TRBV10-3; 12 bases map to TRBD2. Germline CDR1 reads ENHRY; CDR2 reads SYGVKD. CDR3 length: 18 residues. V gave up 3 bases and J gave up 3 bases; unmatched junction bases: 9. CDR3 coding DNA: TGTGCCATCAGTGACCGACTAGCGGGAGAATCCCTCTACAATGAGCAGTTCTTC. It specifies CAISDRLAGESLYNEQFF.

The chain employs TRBV7-2 and TRBJ2-1; 8 bases are shared with TRBD2. V shed 3 bases, J shed 5 bases, and the junction held 6 bases outside the gene matches. This CDR3 region has 15 residues. Germline loops: CDR1 SGHTA, CDR2 FQGNSA. The CDR3 nucleotides read TGTGCCAGCAGCTTCAGCGGGGGCCAAAACAATGAGCAGTTCTTC. Its translation is CASSFSGGQNNEQFF.

This chain joins TRBV19 and TRBJ1-5, with 10 bases that match TRBD1. J gave up 2 bases and V 6 bases, and 4 bases lay outside the gene matches. This CDR3 region has 15 residues. CDR1 LNHDA and CDR2 SQIVND come from the germline V gene (reference sequence). The CDR3 region is CASSGTGEGNQPQHF. CDR3 coding DNA: TGTGCCAGTAGCGGGACAGGGGAGGGCAATCAGCCCCAGCATTTT.

This clone was seen just once. The J gene is TRBJ2-1, the V gene TRBV4-1; 7 bases map to TRBD2. Germline V lookup: CDR1 MGHRA, CDR2 YSYEKL. Losses at the gene ends were 0 bases for V and 4 bases for J; bases not matched to a gene: 6. There are 16 residues in the CDR3. CDR3 region: CASSQEASGVYNEQFF. In nucleotides, the CDR3 is TGCGCCAGCAGCCAAGAGGCGAGCGGGGTTTACAATGAGCAGTTCTTC.

The rearrangement joins TRBV2 to TRBJ2-1, with 8 nucleotides matching TRBD2. Germline V gives CDR1 SNHLY, CDR2 FYNNEI. The length of the CDR3 is 14 residues. V dropped 2 bases and J dropped 6; count of bases not matched to a gene: 3. CDR3 loop: CASSETSGPNEQFF. DNA of the CDR3: TGTGCCAGCAGTGAAACTAGCGGCCCCAATGAGCAGTTCTTC.